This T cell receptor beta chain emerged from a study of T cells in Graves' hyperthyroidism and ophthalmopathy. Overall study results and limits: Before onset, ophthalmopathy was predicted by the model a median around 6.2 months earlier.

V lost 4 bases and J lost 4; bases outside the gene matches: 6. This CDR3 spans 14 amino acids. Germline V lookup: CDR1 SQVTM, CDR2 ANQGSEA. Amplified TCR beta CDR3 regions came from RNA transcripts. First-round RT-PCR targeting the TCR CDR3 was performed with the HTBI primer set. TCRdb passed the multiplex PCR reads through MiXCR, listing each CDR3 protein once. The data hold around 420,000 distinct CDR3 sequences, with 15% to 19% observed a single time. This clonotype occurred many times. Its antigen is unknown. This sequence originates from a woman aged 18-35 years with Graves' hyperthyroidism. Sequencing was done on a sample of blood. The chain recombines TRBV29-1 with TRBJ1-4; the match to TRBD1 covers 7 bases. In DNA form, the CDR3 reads TGCAGCGTTGCGACAGGGCCGGGTAATGAAAAACTGTTTTTT. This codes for CSVATGPGNEKLFF.